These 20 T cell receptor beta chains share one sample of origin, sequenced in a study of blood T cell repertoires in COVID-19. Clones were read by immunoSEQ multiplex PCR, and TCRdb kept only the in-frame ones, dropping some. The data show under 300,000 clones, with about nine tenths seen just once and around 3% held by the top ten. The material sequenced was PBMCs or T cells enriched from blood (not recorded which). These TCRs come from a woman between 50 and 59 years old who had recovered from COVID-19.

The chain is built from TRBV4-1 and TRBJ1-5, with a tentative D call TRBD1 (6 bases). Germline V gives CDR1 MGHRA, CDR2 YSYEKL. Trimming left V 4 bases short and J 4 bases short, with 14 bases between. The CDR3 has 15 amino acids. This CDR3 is CASSLGQSDNQPQHF. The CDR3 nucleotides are TGCGCCAGCAGCCTCGGACAGTCCGATAATCAGCCCCAGCATTTT.

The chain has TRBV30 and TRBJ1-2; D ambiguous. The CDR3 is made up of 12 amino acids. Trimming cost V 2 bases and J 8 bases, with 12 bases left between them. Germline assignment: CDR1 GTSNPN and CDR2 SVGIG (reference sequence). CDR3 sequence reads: CAWSLSLGGYTF. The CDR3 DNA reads TGTGCCTGGAGTTTAAGCCTCGGGGGCTACACCTTC. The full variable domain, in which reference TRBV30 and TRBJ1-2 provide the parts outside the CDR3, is SQTIHQWPATLVQPVGSPLSLECTVEGTSNPNLYWYRQAAGRGLQLLFYSVGIGQISSEVPQNLSASRPQDRQFILSSKKLLLSDSGFYLCAWSLSLGGYTFGSGTRLTVV.

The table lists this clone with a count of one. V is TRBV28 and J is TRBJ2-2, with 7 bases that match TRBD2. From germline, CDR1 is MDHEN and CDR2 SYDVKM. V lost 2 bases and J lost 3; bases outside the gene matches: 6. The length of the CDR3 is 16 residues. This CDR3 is CASSLIGRSYTGELFF. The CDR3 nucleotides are TGTGCCAGCAGTTTAATCGGGAGGTCGTACACCGGGGAGCTGTTTTTT.

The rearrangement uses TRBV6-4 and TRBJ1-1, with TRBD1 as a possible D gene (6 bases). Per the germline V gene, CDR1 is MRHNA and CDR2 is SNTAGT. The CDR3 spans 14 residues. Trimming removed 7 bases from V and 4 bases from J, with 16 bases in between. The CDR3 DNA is TGTGCCAGCAAACAGGGCCAGGCGGGCACTGAAGCTTTCTTT. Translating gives CASKQGQAGTEAFF.

Here the CDR3 DNA reads TGTGCCAGCTCATCATCACAAGACACTGAAGCTTTCTTT. As protein: CASSSSQDTEAFF. This rearrangement joins TRBV18 to TRBJ1-1, with D unclear. The V end lost 5 bases, the J end lost 3 bases, and 10 bases lay between the germline ends. CDR3 length: 13 amino acids. Looked up from germline, CDR1 is KGHSH and CDR2 is LQKENI.

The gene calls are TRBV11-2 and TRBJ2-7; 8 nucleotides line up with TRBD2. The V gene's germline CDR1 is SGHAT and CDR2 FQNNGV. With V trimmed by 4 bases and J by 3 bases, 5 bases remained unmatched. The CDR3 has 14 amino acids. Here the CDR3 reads CASSWGLGSYEQYF. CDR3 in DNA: TGTGCCAGCAGCTGGGGACTAGGAAGCTACGAGCAGTACTTC.

CDR3 sequence (DNA): TGCGCCAGCAGCCCCGGACGGCAGAATGGGGCGAACACTGAAGCTTTCTTT. Residues: CASSPGRQNGANTEAFF. The rearrangement joins TRBV5-1 to TRBJ1-1, with D maybe TRBD1 (5 bases). Trimming stripped 4 bases from V and 1 base from J, with 20 bases between. There are 17 residues in the CDR3. Germline values: CDR1 SGHRS, CDR2 YFSETQ.

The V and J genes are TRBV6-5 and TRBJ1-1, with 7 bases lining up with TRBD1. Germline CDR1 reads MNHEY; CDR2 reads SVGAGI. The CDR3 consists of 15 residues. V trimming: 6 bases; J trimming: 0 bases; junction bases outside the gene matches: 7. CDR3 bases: TGTGCCAGCAGATCGGGACAGACCCTGAACACTGAAGCTTTCTTT. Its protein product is CASRSGQTLNTEAFF.

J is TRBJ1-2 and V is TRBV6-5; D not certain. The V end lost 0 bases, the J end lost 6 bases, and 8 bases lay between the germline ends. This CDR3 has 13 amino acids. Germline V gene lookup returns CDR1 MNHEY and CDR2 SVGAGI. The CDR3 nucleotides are TGTGCCAGCAGTTACTCGGCGGGGAATGGCTACACCTTC. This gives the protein CASSYSAGNGYTF.

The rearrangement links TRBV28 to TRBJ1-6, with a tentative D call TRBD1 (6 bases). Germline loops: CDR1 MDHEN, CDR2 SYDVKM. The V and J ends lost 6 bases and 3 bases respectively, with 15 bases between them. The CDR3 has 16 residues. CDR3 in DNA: TGTGCCAGCAGGGGGGGCGGGAGAGACTATAATTCACCCCTCCACTTT. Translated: CASRGGGRDYNSPLHF.

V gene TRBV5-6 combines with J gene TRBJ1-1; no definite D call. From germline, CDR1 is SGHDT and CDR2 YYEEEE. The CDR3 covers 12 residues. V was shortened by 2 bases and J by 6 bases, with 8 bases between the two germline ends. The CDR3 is CASSFRGAEAFF. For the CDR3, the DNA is TGTGCCAGCAGCTTTCGCGGCGCTGAAGCTTTCTTT.

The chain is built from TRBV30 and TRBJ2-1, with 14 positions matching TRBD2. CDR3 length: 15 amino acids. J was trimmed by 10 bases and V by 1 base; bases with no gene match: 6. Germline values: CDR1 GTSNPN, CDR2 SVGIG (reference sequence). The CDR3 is CAWSEGLAGVREQFF. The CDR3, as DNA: TGTGCCTGGAGTGAGGGACTAGCGGGAGTCCGCGAGCAGTTCTTC.

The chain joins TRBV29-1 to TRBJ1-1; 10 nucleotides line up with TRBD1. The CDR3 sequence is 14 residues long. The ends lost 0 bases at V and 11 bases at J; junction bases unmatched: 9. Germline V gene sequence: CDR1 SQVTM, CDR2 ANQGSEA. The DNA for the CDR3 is TGCAGCGTTGAAGATGACGGGACAGGGGATTTGGCTTTCTTT. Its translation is CSVEDDGTGDLAFF.

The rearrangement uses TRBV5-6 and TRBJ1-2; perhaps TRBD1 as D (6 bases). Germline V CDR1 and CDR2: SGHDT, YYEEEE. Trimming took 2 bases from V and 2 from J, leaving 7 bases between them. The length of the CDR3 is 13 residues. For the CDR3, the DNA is TGTGCCAGCAGCTTTCAGGGGAACTATGGCTACACCTTC. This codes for CASSFQGNYGYTF.

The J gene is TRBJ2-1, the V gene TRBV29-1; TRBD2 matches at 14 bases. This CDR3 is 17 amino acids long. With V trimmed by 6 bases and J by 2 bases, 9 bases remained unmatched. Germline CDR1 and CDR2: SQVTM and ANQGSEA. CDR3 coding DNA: TGCAGCGTCCGACTAGCGGGAGGGCTTGGAACCTACAATGAGCAGTTCTTC. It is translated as CSVRLAGGLGTYNEQFF.

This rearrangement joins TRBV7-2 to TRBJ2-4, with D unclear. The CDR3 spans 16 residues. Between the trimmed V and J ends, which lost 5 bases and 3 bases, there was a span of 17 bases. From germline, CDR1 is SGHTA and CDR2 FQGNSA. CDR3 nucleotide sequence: TGTGCCAGCAGCCCTGGGCAAAGGTTTGGCAAAAACATTCAGTACTTC. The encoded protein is CASSPGQRFGKNIQYF.

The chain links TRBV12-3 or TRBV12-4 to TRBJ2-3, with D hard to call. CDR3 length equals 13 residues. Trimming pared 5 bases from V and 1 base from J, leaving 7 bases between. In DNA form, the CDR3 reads TGTGCCAGCAGTAGCTTTGGCACAGATACGCAGTATTTT. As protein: CASSSFGTDTQYF.

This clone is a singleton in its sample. The CDR3 DNA is TGTGCCAGCAGTTACTCCCCGAAGGGGCTCTACGAGCAGTACTTC. Protein product: CASSYSPKGLYEQYF. The V gene is TRBV6-5, the J gene TRBJ2-7, with D perhaps TRBD1 (5 bases). The CDR3 has 15 residues. V gave up 0 bases and J gave up 3 bases, with 12 bases separating them. Looked up from germline, CDR1 is MNHEY and CDR2 is SVGAGI.

This CDR3 is CSASMIATSTDTQYF. The CDR3 DNA is TGCAGCGCCTCTATGATAGCGACGAGCACAGATACGCAGTATTTT. This rearrangement joins TRBV29-1 to TRBJ2-3; D possibly corresponds to TRBD2 (5 bases). In germline, CDR1 is SQVTM, CDR2 ANQGSEA. This CDR3 is 15 amino acids long. The V end was cut by 7 bases, the J end by 0 bases, with 17 bases between.

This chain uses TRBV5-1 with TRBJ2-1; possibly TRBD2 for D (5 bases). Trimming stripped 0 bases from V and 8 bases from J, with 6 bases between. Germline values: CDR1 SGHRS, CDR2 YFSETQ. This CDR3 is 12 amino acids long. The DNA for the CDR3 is TGCGCCAGCAGCTTGGTGCGGGATGAGCAGTTCTTC. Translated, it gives CASSLVRDEQFF.